Presented here are 4 T cell receptor beta chains from one specimen sequenced in a study of blood T cell repertoires in COVID-19. Profiling relied on immunoSEQ multiplex PCR, and the TCRdb table lists in-frame clones only, not all of them. This table holds fewer than 350,000 clones, around nine tenths found once. Material for sequencing was PBMCs or T cells enriched from blood (not recorded which). The receptors were gathered from a woman between 40 and 50 years old who had recovered from COVID-19.

J is TRBJ2-3 and V is TRBV27; D may be TRBD2 (6 bases). This CDR3 has 17 amino acids. Looked up from germline, CDR1 is MNHEY and CDR2 is SMNVEV (reference sequence). V gave up 2 bases and J gave up 3 bases, with 18 bases separating them. The CDR3 coding sequence is TGTGCCAGCAGTTTAAGTGGTCGGGGGATCAGGACAGATACGCAGTATTTT. Its translation is CASSLSGRGIRTDTQYF.

V usage is TRBV7-8 and J usage is TRBJ2-1, with 9 bases matching TRBD2. The CDR3 loop spans 18 amino acids. V was clipped by 2 bases and J by 9 bases; unmatched bases: 17. CDR1 and CDR2 from the germline V gene are SGHVS and FQNEAQ. In DNA form, the CDR3 reads TGTGCCAGCAGCTTATCGGGGGGGAGTACAGCGGGAGGTTTTGAGCAGTTCTTC. Residues: CASSLSGGSTAGGFEQFF.

The CDR3 nucleotides are TGTGCCAGCAGCGAGGGGACATTTGGCTACACCTTC. It encodes CASSEGTFGYTF. This rearrangement joins TRBV7-2 to TRBJ1-2, with D possibly matching TRBD1 (6 bases). The length of the CDR3 is 12 residues. The germline gives CDR1 SGHTA, CDR2 FQGNSA. V dropped 5 bases and J dropped 7 bases, with 11 bases sitting between them.

This chain links TRBV7-2 with TRBJ1-1; D is possibly TRBD1 (6 bases). Trimming shortened V by 5 bases and J by 1 base, and 14 bases separated the two germline ends. Germline lookup yields CDR1 SGHTA and CDR2 FQGNSA. The CDR3 sequence is 15 residues long. CDR3 nucleotide sequence: TGTGCCAGCAGCGTTTCACCGGGACAGAACACTGAAGCTTTCTTT. Amino acids: CASSVSPGQNTEAFF.